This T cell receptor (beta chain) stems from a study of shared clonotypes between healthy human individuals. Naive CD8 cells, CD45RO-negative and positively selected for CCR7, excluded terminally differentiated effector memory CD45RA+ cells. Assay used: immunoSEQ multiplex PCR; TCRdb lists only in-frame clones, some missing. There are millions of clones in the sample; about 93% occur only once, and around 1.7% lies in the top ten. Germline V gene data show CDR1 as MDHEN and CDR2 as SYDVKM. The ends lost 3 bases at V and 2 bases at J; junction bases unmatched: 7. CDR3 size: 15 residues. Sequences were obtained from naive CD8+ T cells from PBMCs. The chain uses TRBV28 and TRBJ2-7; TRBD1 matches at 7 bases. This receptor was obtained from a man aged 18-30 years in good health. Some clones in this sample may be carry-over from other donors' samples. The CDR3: CASSFRGQRAYEQYF. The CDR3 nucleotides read TGTGCCAGCAGTTTTAGGGGACAGAGGGCCTACGAGCAGTACTTC.